This is a list of T cell receptor beta chains from one sample in a study of blood T cell repertoires in COVID-19. The assay was immunoSEQ multiplex PCR, and TCRdb's table has in-frame clones only and misses some. The table lists some 180,000 clones, roughly 80% of them singletons. The sequenced sample consisted of peripheral blood. These receptors all come from a woman aged 40 to 50 with COVID-19, enrolled during active disease. CDR3s include the opening cysteine and the closing phenylalanine or tryptophan. Each record gives: clone size, D gene, J gene, V gene, CDR3 protein, CDR3 DNA. A D gene is named only where the DNA matches it firmly. Size values are once, few and many counts, or a class for expanded clones, and some rows have none.

clone_size: .; d_call: .; j_call: TRBJ1-5; v_call: TRBV10-3; cdr3_aa: CAISGNALNSNQPQHF; cdr3_nt: TGTGCCATCAGTGGAAACGCCCTAAATAGCAATCAGCCCCAGCATTTT
clone_size: .; d_call: .; j_call: TRBJ1-2; v_call: TRBV30; cdr3_aa: CAWSLNYGYTF; cdr3_nt: TGTGCCTGGAGTCTTAACTATGGCTACACCTTC
clone_size: .; d_call: TRBD2; j_call: TRBJ2-7; v_call: TRBV4-2; cdr3_aa: CASSQDHGSGGYEQYF; cdr3_nt: TGTGCCAGCAGCCAAGATCACGGAAGCGGGGGCTACGAGCAGTACTTC
clone_size: .; d_call: .; j_call: TRBJ1-2; v_call: TRBV5-1; cdr3_aa: CASSFRGSGNYGYTF; cdr3_nt: TGCGCCAGCAGCTTTCGGGGCAGCGGGAACTATGGCTACACCTTC
clone_size: .; d_call: TRBD1; j_call: TRBJ1-5; v_call: TRBV6-2/TRBV6-3; cdr3_aa: CASRPTGGEQPQHF; cdr3_nt: TGTGCCAGCAGGCCTACAGGGGGAGAGCAGCCCCAGCATTTT
clone_size: few; d_call: .; j_call: TRBJ1-1; v_call: TRBV7-3; cdr3_aa: CASSLTASGKAFF; cdr3_nt: TGTGCCAGCAGCTTAACGGCCTCGGGTAAAGCTTTCTTT
clone_size: few; d_call: .; j_call: TRBJ1-1; v_call: TRBV2; cdr3_aa: CASKVKAGPLSEAFF; cdr3_nt: TGTGCCAGCAAGGTTAAGGCAGGGCCACTCTCTGAAGCTTTCTTT
clone_size: .; d_call: TRBD1; j_call: TRBJ1-5; v_call: TRBV23-1; cdr3_aa: CASSHYRDSLKPQHF; cdr3_nt: TGCGCCAGCAGTCATTACCGGGACAGTCTAAAGCCCCAGCATTTT
clone_size: .; d_call: TRBD1; j_call: TRBJ1-4; v_call: TRBV5-5; cdr3_aa: CASSTGQLLPVEKLFF; cdr3_nt: TGTGCCAGCAGTACGGGACAGTTGCTTCCAGTTGAAAAACTGTTTTTT
clone_size: .; d_call: TRBD2; j_call: TRBJ2-1; v_call: TRBV19; cdr3_aa: CASCDGGGAFGGEQFF; cdr3_nt: TGTGCCAGCTGCGACGGCGGGGGGGCTTTTGGTGGTGAGCAGTTCTTC
clone_size: few; d_call: TRBD1; j_call: TRBJ2-7; v_call: TRBV4-1; cdr3_aa: CASSHGQDYEQYF; cdr3_nt: TGCGCCAGCAGCCACGGACAGGATTACGAGCAGTACTTC
clone_size: .; d_call: .; j_call: TRBJ1-1; v_call: TRBV10-1; cdr3_aa: CASSPSGGHTEAFF; cdr3_nt: TGCGCCAGCAGTCCTTCCGGCGGTCACACTGAAGCTTTCTTT
clone_size: once; d_call: .; j_call: TRBJ2-1; v_call: TRBV3-1/TRBV3-2; cdr3_aa: CASSLRGGDYNEQFF; cdr3_nt: TGTGCCAGCAGCCTGCGCGGGGGCGACTACAATGAGCAGTTCTTC
clone_size: .; d_call: TRBD1; j_call: TRBJ1-1; v_call: TRBV5-6; cdr3_aa: CASRGQAWSGRNTEAFF; cdr3_nt: TGTGCCAGCAGAGGACAGGCCTGGTCTGGACGGAACACTGAAGCTTTCTTT
clone_size: .; d_call: .; j_call: TRBJ1-3; v_call: TRBV5-5; cdr3_aa: CASSLGRVGRTIYF; cdr3_nt: TGTGCCAGCAGCTTGGGACGGGTGGGGAGAACCATATATTTT
clone_size: .; d_call: TRBD1; j_call: TRBJ1-2; v_call: TRBV19; cdr3_aa: CASSIGAGGPYGYTF; cdr3_nt: TGTGCCAGTAGTATCGGGGCAGGGGGCCCCTATGGCTACACCTTC